These T cell receptor beta chains were read from a single sample in a study of blood T cell repertoires in COVID-19. Data came from immunoSEQ multiplex PCR; TCRdb stores just in-frame clones and leaves some out. There are around 100,000 clones in the sample; around 85% occur only once, and about 13% lies in the top ten. The sample comprised peripheral blood. These receptors all come from a human donor in a cohort sampled during active COVID-19. CDR3s include the opening cysteine and the closing phenylalanine or tryptophan. A D gene is named only where the DNA matches it firmly. The size field is filled for only some rows; it gives once, few, many or a size class.

>TRBJ1-6|TRBV5-1|.|TRBD1
TGCGCCAGCAGCCAAGGATATGGGGCGACAGGGTTTAATTCACCCCTCCACTTT
CASSQGYGATGFNSPLHF
>TRBJ2-7|TRBV15|.|.
TGTGCCACCAGCAGAGGCAGGGGACGCGCGTCCGAGCAGTACTTC
CATSRGRGRASEQYF
>TRBJ1-2|TRBV4-3|.|.
TGCGCCAGCAGCCAAGGAGGAAAACGGGGCTACACCTTC
CASSQGGKRGYTF
>TRBJ1-4|TRBV5-6|.|TRBD1
TGTGCCAGCAGCCGGCGCGGACAGGCAGTCAATGAAAAACTGTTTTTT
CASSRRGQAVNEKLFF
>TRBJ1-1|TRBV7-2|.|.
TGTGCCAGCAGCTTAGCTAGGGAGGGTGAAGCTTTCTTT
CASSLAREGEAFF
>TRBJ2-7|TRBV7-9|once|TRBD1
TGTGCCAGCAGCCCCCCCAAGACAGGGGGCGGCTACGAGCAGTACTTC
CASSPPKTGGGYEQYF
>TRBJ2-1|TRBV11-2|.|TRBD2
TGTGCCAGCAGCTTAGACCCTGGGGCTAGCGGGGGGCGGAATGAGCAGTTCTTC
CASSLDPGASGGRNEQFF
>TRBJ2-7|TRBV2|few|TRBD2
TGTGCCAGCAGTGAAAGGGGACTAGCGGGGAGCGAGCAGTACTTC
CASSERGLAGSEQYF
>TRBJ1-6|TRBV30|.|.
TGTGCCTGGAGTGTACGGACCCCGAGGGGAGGGAATTCACCCCTCCACTTT
CAWSVRTPRGGNSPLHF
>TRBJ1-2|TRBV3-1/TRBV3-2|.|.
TGTGCCAGCAGCCAAAGACTGAAGGGCTACACCTTC
CASSQRLKGYTF
>TRBJ2-2|TRBV5-1|once|TRBD2
TGCGCCAGCGGAGGCGGGGGTAGACGTCTCGGGGAGCTGTTTTTT
CASGGGGRRLGELFF
>TRBJ2-7|TRBV5-1|.|TRBD2
TGCGCCAGCAGCTTGGTCGGGGGGTTCTCCTACGAGCAGTACTTC
CASSLVGGFSYEQYF
>TRBJ1-3|TRBV6-5|once|.
TGTGCCAGCAGAGGGGGATCACTTGGAAACACCATATATTTT
CASRGGSLGNTIYF
>TRBJ2-3|TRBV29-1|.|TRBD1
TGCAGCGTGCCGGGACAGAATACGCAGTATTTT
CSVPGQNTQYF